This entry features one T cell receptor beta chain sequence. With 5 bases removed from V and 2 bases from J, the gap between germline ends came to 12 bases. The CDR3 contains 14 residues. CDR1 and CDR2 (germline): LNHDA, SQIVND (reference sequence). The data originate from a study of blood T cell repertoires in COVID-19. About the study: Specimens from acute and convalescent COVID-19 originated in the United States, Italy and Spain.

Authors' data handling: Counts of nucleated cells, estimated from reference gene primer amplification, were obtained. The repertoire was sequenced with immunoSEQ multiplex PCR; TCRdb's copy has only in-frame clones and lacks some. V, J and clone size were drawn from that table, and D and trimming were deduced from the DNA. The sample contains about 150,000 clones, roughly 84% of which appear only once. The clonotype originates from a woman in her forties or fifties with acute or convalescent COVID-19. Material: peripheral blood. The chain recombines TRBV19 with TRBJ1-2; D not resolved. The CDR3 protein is CASSGLGRNYGYTF. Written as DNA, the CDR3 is TGTGCCAGTAGTGGACTGGGCAGAAACTATGGCTACACCTTC.